A selection of T cell receptor beta chains follows, all from one sample in a study of T cells after yellow fever vaccination. Using its own MiXCR run on the 5' RACE reads, TCRdb lists one record per CDR3 protein. The data show 150,000 to 200,000 distinct CDR3 sequences, around 9% seen once. The sequencing used CD8+ T cells sorted from PBMCs, collected 45 days after the yellow fever booster vaccination. All receptors derive from a man aged 18 to 30 who received the YFV17D yellow fever vaccine. The CDR3 runs from the conserved cysteine through the conserved F or W. D genes are given only for firm matches. Clone sizes are given selectively: once, few, many, or a class where the clone is expanded.

TRBD1 | few | TRBJ1-1 | TRBV10-3 | CAISQGQAPGAFF | TGTGCCATCTCACAGGGACAGGCCCCGGGGGCTTTCTTT
. | . | TRBJ1-1 | TRBV7-2 | CASSLGRGWGTEAFF | TGTGCCAGCAGCTTAGGGAGGGGCTGGGGCACTGAAGCTTTCTTT
. | . | TRBJ2-7 | TRBV5-1 | CASSLGGRSYEQYF | TGCGCCAGCAGCTTGGGGGGAAGGTCCTACGAGCAGTACTTC
. | many | TRBJ2-3 | TRBV7-2 | CASSPDTDTQYF | TGTGCCAGCAGCCCCGACACAGATACGCAGTATTTT
. | few | TRBJ1-2 | TRBV6-5 | CASSKKTGDGYTF | TGTGCCAGCAGTAAAAAAACAGGCGATGGCTACACCTTC
. | . | TRBJ2-5 | TRBV20-1 | CSDVPYQETQYF | TGCAGTGACGTACCGTACCAAGAGACCCAGTACTTC
. | few | TRBJ2-3 | TRBV7-9 | CASSLSSSSTDTQYF | TGTGCCAGCAGCTTAAGCAGTTCTAGCACAGATACGCAGTATTTT
TRBD1 | few | TRBJ2-7 | TRBV15 | CATRAGTGDYEQYF | TGTGCCACCCGAGCCGGGACAGGGGACTACGAGCAGTACTTC
. | few | TRBJ2-2 | TRBV4-1 | CASSYRTNTGELFF | TGCGCCAGCAGCTACCGGACAAACACCGGGGAGCTGTTTTTT
. | . | TRBJ2-7 | TRBV6-5 | CASSYAAPYEQYF | TGTGCCAGCAGCTACGCGGCACCCTACGAGCAGTACTTC
. | many | TRBJ2-3 | TRBV7-6 | CASSDTGGLGTDTQYF | TGTGCCAGCAGCGACACCGGGGGGCTCGGCACAGATACGCAGTATTTT
. | . | TRBJ2-1 | TRBV12-3/TRBV12-4 | CASSFRTGLSNEQFF | TGTGCCAGCAGTTTTCGAACAGGGTTGAGCAATGAGCAGTTCTTC
. | many | TRBJ2-3 | TRBV2 | CASSEPGQTDTQYF | TGTGCCAGCAGTGAACCCGGCCAAACAGATACGCAGTATTTT
. | few | TRBJ1-1 | TRBV27 | CASSSPTGLEAFF | TGTGCCAGCAGTTCGCCTACAGGGCTTGAAGCTTTCTTT
TRBD1 | few | TRBJ2-1 | TRBV20-1 | CSATDRASYNEQFF | TGCAGTGCTACTGACAGGGCCTCCTACAATGAGCAGTTCTTC
. | few | TRBJ2-7 | TRBV30 | CAIQGLDEQYF | TGTGCCATTCAGGGGCTCGACGAGCAGTACTTC
. | . | TRBJ1-5 | TRBV4-2 | CASSQVIGGSNQPQHF | TGTGCCAGCAGCCAGGTTATAGGGGGTAGCAATCAGCCCCAGCATTTT
TRBD1 | few | TRBJ1-2 | TRBV5-1 | CASSLTAGGSYGYTF | TGCGCCAGCAGCCTTACGGCAGGGGGATCCTATGGCTACACCTTC
. | many | TRBJ1-6 | TRBV7-2 | CASSPRIRDSPLHF | TGTGCCAGCAGCCCCCGCATACGGGATTCACCCCTCCACTTT
TRBD1 | few | TRBJ2-2 | TRBV7-9 | CASSYRGPGTGELFF | TGTGCCAGCAGCTACAGGGGGCCAGGGACCGGGGAGCTGTTTTTT
TRBD1 | few | TRBJ1-2 | TRBV7-9 | CASSLAGQGNYGYTF | TGTGCCAGCAGCTTAGCGGGACAGGGTAACTATGGCTACACCTTC
. | . | TRBJ2-1 | TRBV11-3 | CASSGARDGPRNEQFF | TGTGCCAGCAGCGGAGCCCGGGACGGCCCTCGGAATGAGCAGTTCTTC
. | many | TRBJ2-4 | TRBV6-2/TRBV6-3 | CASSYFGGANIQYF | TGTGCCAGCAGTTACTTTGGGGGAGCAAACATTCAGTACTTC
TRBD2 | few | TRBJ2-3 | TRBV11-2 | CASSDPAGAYTDTQYF | TGTGCCAGCAGTGACCCAGCGGGGGCCTACACAGATACGCAGTATTTT
. | few | TRBJ1-2 | TRBV6-6 | CASSYSAGSSHGYTF | TGTGCCAGCAGTTACTCGGCGGGGTCTAGCCATGGCTACACCTTC
. | . | TRBJ2-7 | TRBV13 | CASSLRGKTYEQYF | TGTGCCAGCAGCCTAAGGGGCAAGACCTACGAGCAGTACTTC
TRBD1 | few | TRBJ2-2 | TRBV4-1 | CASSQGDRGMSGELFF | TGCGCCAGCAGCCAGGGTGACAGGGGAATGTCCGGGGAGCTGTTTTTT
. | . | TRBJ2-6 | TRBV7-9 | CASSSTGSGANVLTF | TGTGCCAGCAGCTCTACAGGGAGTGGGGCCAACGTCCTGACTTTC
. | many | TRBJ2-1 | TRBV29-1 | CSVEGPKYPWTANNEQFF | TGCAGCGTTGAGGGTCCCAAATATCCATGGACAGCCAACAATGAGCAGTTCTTC
. | few | TRBJ1-2 | TRBV5-1 | CATKQGEEGYTF | TGCGCCACTAAACAGGGTGAGGAGGGCTACACCTTC
. | few | TRBJ2-5 | TRBV9 | CASSVAYGNMGETQYF | TGTGCCAGCAGCGTAGCTTACGGGAACATGGGGGAGACCCAGTACTTC
TRBD1 | few | TRBJ1-2 | TRBV27 | CASSPAPQGDYGYTF | TGTGCCAGCAGTCCTGCACCTCAGGGGGACTATGGCTACACCTTC
TRBD1 | many | TRBJ2-2 | TRBV5-1 | CASSSPDRGGGELFF | TGCGCCAGCAGCTCACCCGACAGGGGCGGCGGGGAGCTGTTTTTT
TRBD1 | few | TRBJ2-5 | TRBV29-1 | CSVEEQGAGETQYF | TGCAGCGTTGAAGAACAGGGGGCTGGAGAGACCCAGTACTTC
TRBD1 | many | TRBJ2-3 | TRBV20-1 | CTWDRGLDTDTQYF | TGCACCTGGGACAGGGGCCTCGACACAGATACGCAGTATTTT
. | few | TRBJ2-3 | TRBV7-6 | CASSPSQLPHDTQYF | TGTGCCAGCAGCCCGTCCCAGCTGCCCCACGATACGCAGTATTTT
. | . | TRBJ2-3 | TRBV29-1 | CSVIPGARGDTQYF | TGCAGCGTAATCCCAGGGGCCCGGGGGGATACGCAGTATTTT
TRBD1 | . | TRBJ2-1 | TRBV15 | CATSRDPGQGYNEQFF | TGTGCCACCAGCAGGGATCCGGGACAGGGCTACAATGAGCAGTTCTTC
TRBD1 | few | TRBJ2-7 | TRBV27 | CASSIGQGNYEQYF | TGTGCCAGCAGTATAGGACAGGGAAATTACGAGCAGTACTTC
. | few | TRBJ1-2 | TRBV6-5 | CASSYSRQAYGYTF | TGTGCCAGCAGTTACTCGAGGCAGGCCTATGGCTACACCTTC
. | . | TRBJ2-5 | TRBV3-1 | CASSQGAGATQETQYF | TGTGCCAGCAGCCAAGGGGCGGGGGCGACCCAAGAGACCCAGTACTTC
. | . | TRBJ2-1 | TRBV19 | CASSIQGGNEQFF | TGTGCCAGTAGTATACAGGGAGGCAATGAGCAGTTCTTC
TRBD1 | . | TRBJ1-2 | TRBV9 | CASSVEGGGWYGYTF | TGTGCCAGCAGCGTAGAAGGGGGCGGATGGTATGGCTACACCTTC
TRBD1 | few | TRBJ1-1 | TRBV12-3/TRBV12-4 | CASRAGGRGNTEAFF | TGTGCCAGCAGAGCAGGGGGCAGAGGGAACACTGAAGCTTTCTTT
. | few | TRBJ2-2 | TRBV29-1 | CSVGRTYTGELFF | TGCAGCGTTGGCAGGACCTACACCGGGGAGCTGTTTTTT
. | . | TRBJ2-3 | TRBV6-2/TRBV6-3 | CASTARTDTQYF | TGTGCCAGCACCGCGCGGACAGATACGCAGTATTTT
TRBD1 | . | TRBJ1-2 | TRBV7-9 | CASSSPDREEGYTF | TGTGCCAGCAGCTCTCCCGACAGGGAGGAAGGCTACACCTTC
. | few | TRBJ2-5 | TRBV5-6 | CASSLVQGPHPETQYF | TGTGCCAGCAGCTTGGTCCAGGGCCCACACCCGGAGACCCAGTACTTC
. | few | TRBJ1-5 | TRBV12-3/TRBV12-4 | CASTPGTPYQPQHF | TGTGCCAGCACCCCCGGGACACCATATCAGCCCCAGCATTTT
. | few | TRBJ1-4 | TRBV6-2/TRBV6-3 | CASSYGTVSNEKLFF | TGTGCCAGCAGTTACGGGACCGTATCTAATGAAAAACTGTTTTTT
. | . | TRBJ2-5 | TRBV5-5 | CASSWMMGEQETQYF | TGTGCCAGCAGCTGGATGATGGGAGAACAAGAGACCCAGTACTTC
. | . | TRBJ1-2 | TRBV7-6 | CASSPQGGAGYTF | TGTGCCAGCAGCCCACAGGGAGGCGCTGGCTACACCTTC
TRBD1 | few | TRBJ1-3 | TRBV30 | CAWRDRGYGNTIYF | TGTGCCTGGAGGGACAGGGGATACGGAAACACCATATATTTT
TRBD2 | . | TRBJ2-1 | TRBV9 | CASTTGGKGPRYEQFF | TGTGCCAGCACCACCGGGGGGAAAGGGCCACGCTATGAGCAGTTCTTC